This T cell receptor (beta chain) was identified during a study of blood T cell repertoires in COVID-19. This clone came up once. TCRdb keeps only in-frame clones here, not all; method: immunoSEQ multiplex PCR. The table has about 120,000 clones, 82% seen once. This CDR3 has 14 amino acids. From germline, CDR1 is LGHNA and CDR2 YSLEER. V gave up 1 base and J gave up 7 bases, with 14 bases separating them. The V and J genes are TRBV4-3 and TRBJ2-7; D might be TRBD1 (7 bases). The sequenced sample consisted of peripheral blood. The clonotype originates from a man aged 65 to 85 with active or convalescent COVID-19. CDR3 sequence: CASSQGRGRGEQYF. The DNA of the CDR3 is TGCGCCAGCAGCCAAGGGAGGGGGCGAGGGGAGCAGTACTTC.